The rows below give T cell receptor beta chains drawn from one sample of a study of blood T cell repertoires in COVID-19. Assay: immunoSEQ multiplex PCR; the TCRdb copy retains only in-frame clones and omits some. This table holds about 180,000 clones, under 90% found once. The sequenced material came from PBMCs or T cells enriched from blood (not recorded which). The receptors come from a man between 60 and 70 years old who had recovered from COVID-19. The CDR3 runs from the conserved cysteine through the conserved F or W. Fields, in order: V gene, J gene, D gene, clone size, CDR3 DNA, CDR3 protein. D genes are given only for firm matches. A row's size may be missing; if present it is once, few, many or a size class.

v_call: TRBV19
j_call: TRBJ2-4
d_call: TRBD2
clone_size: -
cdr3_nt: TGTGCCAGTAGTTATGAACTAGCGGGAGGGCCGTCCAAAAACATTCAGTACTTC
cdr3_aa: CASSYELAGGPSKNIQYF

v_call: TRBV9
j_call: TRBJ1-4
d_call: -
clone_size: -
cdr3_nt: TGTGCCAGCAGCGTAGCAGAGGGCCCGGGGGAAAAACTGTTTTTT
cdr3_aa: CASSVAEGPGEKLFF

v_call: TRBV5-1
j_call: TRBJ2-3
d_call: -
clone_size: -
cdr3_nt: TGCGCCAGCAGCTTGGAGGCAGGCCTCACAGATACGCAGTATTTT
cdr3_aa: CASSLEAGLTDTQYF

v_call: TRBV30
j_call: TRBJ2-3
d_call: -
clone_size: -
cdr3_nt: TGTGCCTGGAGTAAACGTGGGGGGACTCGTGGCACAGATACGCAGTATTTT
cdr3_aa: CAWSKRGGTRGTDTQYF

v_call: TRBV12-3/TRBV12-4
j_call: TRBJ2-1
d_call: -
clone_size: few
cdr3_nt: TGTGCCAGCAGCCCGGAGGATGAGCAGTTCTTC
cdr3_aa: CASSPEDEQFF

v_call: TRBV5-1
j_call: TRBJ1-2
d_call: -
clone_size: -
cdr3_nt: TGCGCCAGCAGGCTATCATGGACAACCGGGGGCTACACCTTC
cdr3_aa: CASRLSWTTGGYTF

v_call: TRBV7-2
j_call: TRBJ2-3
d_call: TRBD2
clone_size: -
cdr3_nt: TGTGCCAGCAGCTCAAAGCGGGGGGGCACAGATACGCAGTATTTT
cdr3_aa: CASSSKRGGTDTQYF

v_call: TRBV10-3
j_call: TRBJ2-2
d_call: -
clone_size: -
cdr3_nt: TGTGCCATCAGCTCAGGGGCCGGGGAGCTGTTTTTT
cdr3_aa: CAISSGAGELFF

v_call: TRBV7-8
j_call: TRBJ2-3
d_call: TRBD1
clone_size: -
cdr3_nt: TGTGCCAGCAGCTTAATCGGGACAGGGATTGCAGATACGCAGTATTTT
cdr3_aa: CASSLIGTGIADTQYF

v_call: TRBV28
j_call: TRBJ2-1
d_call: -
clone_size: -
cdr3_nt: TGTGCCAGCAGTGCCCCCGGGGAGATCCTTGGGAATGAGCAGTTCTTC
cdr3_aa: CASSAPGEILGNEQFF

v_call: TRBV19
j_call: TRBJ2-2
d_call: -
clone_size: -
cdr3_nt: TGTGCCAGTAGAACCCAGGGGACGAACACCGGGGAGCTGTTTTTT
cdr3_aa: CASRTQGTNTGELFF

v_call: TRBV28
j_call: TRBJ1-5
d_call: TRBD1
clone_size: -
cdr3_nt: TGTGCCAGCAGACAGGGGCGGGATCAGCCCCAGCATTTT
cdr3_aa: CASRQGRDQPQHF

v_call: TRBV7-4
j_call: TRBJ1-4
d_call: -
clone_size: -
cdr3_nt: TGTGCCAGCAGCCCGTCCTCAGGGACAACTAATGAAAAACTGTTTTTT
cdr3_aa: CASSPSSGTTNEKLFF

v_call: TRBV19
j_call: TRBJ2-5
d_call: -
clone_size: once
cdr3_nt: TGTGCCAGTAGTCCCCTCCTCCAAGAGACCCAGTACTTC
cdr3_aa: CASSPLLQETQYF

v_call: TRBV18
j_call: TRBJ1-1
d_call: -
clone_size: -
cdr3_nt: TGTGCCAGCTCACCACAGGGGTTAATCGGCACTGAAGCTTTCTTT
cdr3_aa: CASSPQGLIGTEAFF

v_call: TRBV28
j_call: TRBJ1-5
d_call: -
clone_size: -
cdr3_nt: TGTGCCAGCAGCCTTATGGCGGCGAGACAGCCCCAGCATTTT
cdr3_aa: CASSLMAARQPQHF

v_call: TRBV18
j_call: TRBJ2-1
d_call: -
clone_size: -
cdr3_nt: TGTGCCAGCTCAGCCAGGGGCACTGACAATGAGCAGTTCTTC
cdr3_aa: CASSARGTDNEQFF

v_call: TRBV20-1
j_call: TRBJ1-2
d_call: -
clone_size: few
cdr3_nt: TGCAGTGATAGCTCGAACTATGGCTACACCTTC
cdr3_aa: CSDSSNYGYTF

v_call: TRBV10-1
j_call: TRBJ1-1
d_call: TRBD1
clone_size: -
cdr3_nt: TGCGCCAGCAGTGAGCCTGGGACAGGGACCGAAGCTTTCTTT
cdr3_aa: CASSEPGTGTEAFF

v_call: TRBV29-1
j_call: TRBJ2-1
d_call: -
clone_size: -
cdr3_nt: TGCAGCGTTGTTTCAGGGGTAATCTACAATGAGCAGTTCTTC
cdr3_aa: CSVVSGVIYNEQFF

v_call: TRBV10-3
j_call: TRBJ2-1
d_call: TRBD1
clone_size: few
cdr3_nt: TGTGCCATTACCCGGGACAGGGGTTACAATGAGCAGTTCTTC
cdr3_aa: CAITRDRGYNEQFF

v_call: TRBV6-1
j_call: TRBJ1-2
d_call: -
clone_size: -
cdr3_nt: TGTGCCAGCAGTGAAATGAGAGAGGGAAAAGGCTATGGCTACACCTTC
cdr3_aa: CASSEMREGKGYGYTF

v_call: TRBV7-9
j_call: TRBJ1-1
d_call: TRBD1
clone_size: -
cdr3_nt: TGTGCCAGCACCCCAACAGGGGGAAGGGACACTGAAGCTTTCTTT
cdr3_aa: CASTPTGGRDTEAFF

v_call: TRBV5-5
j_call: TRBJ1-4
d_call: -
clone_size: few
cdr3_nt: TGTGCCAGCAGCTTGAACCTCAGGCCAACTAATGAAAAACTGTTTTTT
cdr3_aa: CASSLNLRPTNEKLFF

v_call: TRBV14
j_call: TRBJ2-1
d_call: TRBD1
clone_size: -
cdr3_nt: TGTGCCAGCAGCTCCTACCCGGGACAGGGATCCAATGAGCAGTTCTTC
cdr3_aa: CASSSYPGQGSNEQFF

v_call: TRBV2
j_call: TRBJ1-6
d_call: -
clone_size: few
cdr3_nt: TGTGCCAGCAAGGAGGGGCGGAGTTCACCCCTCCACTTT
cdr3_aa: CASKEGRSSPLHF

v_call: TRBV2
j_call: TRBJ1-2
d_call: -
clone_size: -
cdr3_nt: TGTGCCAGCCGAACGTCGACAGCAAATGGCTACACCTTC
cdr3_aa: CASRTSTANGYTF

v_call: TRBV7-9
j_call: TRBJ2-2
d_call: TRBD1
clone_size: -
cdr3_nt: TGTGCCAGCAGCTTCCCGGGACAGGGGTCCACCGGGGAGCTGTTTTTT
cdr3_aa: CASSFPGQGSTGELFF

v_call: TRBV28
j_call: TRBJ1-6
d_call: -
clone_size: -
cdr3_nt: TGTGCCAGCAGCATCGACACGAGCTCCTATAATTCACCCCTCCACTTT
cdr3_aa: CASSIDTSSYNSPLHF

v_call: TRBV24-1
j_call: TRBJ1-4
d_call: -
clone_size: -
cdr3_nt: TGTGCCACCAGAACGAGGGGGTTTAATGAAAAACTGTTTTTT
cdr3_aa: CATRTRGFNEKLFF

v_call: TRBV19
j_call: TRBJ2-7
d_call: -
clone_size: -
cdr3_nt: TGTGCCAGTAGACGACACGGGACACCCTACGAGCAGTACTTC
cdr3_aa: CASRRHGTPYEQYF

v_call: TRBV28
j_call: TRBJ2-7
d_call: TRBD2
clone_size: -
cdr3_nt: TGTGCCAGCATAAACAGCGGGACTCTAAACGAGCAGTACTTC
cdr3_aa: CASINSGTLNEQYF

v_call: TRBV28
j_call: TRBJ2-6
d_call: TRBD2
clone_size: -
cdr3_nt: TGTGCCAGCAAGCTAGCGGGGGTTGGGTCTGGGGCCAACGTCCTGACTTTC
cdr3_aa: CASKLAGVGSGANVLTF

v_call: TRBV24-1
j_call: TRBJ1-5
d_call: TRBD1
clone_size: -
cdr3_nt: TGTGCCACCAGTGATTCGGGGACAGGGGGCGAGCCCCAGCATTTT
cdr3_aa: CATSDSGTGGEPQHF

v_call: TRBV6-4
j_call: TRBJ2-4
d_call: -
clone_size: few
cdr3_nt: TGTGCCAGCAGTGGACCGGGTACAGGGATAGACATTCAGTACTTC
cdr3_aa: CASSGPGTGIDIQYF

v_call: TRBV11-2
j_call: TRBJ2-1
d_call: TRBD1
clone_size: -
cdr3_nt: TGTGCCAGCAGCGTCTCCGGGACAGGGGGCGATGAGCAGTTCTTC
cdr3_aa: CASSVSGTGGDEQFF

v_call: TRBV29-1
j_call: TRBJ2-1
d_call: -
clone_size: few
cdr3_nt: TGCAGCGTTTGGGCGTCAGGCGGTCCTAAGGGGAATGAGCAGTTCTTC
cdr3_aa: CSVWASGGPKGNEQFF

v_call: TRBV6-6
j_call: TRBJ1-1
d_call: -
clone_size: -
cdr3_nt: TGTGCCAGCGCCGTGAGGAACACTGAAGCTTTCTTT
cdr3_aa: CASAVRNTEAFF

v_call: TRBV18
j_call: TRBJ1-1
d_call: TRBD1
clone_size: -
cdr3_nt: TGTGCCAGCTCACCGCTGCAGGGGGCGAACACTGAAGCTTTCTTT
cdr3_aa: CASSPLQGANTEAFF

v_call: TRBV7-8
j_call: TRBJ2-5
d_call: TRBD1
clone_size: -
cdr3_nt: TGTGCCAGCAGCTTAGAACTGGACAGGGCGGAGACCCAGTACTTC
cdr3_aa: CASSLELDRAETQYF

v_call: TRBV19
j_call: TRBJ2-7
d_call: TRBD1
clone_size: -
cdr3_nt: TGTGCCAGTAGTATAGTGGGGACAGGGGGCGCGGAGCAGTACTTC
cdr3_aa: CASSIVGTGGAEQYF

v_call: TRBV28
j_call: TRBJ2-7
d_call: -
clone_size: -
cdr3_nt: TGTGCCAGCAGTTTATACGGACAGCCCCTAGACTTC
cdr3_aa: CASSLYGQPLDF

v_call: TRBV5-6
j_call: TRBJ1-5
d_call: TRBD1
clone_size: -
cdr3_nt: TGTGCCAGCAGCTACTGGACAGGGGGCCGCAATCAGCCCCAGCATTTT
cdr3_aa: CASSYWTGGRNQPQHF

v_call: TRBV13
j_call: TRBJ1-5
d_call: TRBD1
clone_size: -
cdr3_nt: TGTGCCAGCAGCAGAGGGGCAGGGGGGAATCAGCCCCAGCATTTT
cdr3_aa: CASSRGAGGNQPQHF

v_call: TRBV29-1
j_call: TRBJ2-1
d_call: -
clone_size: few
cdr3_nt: TGCAGCGTTCTCTACTACAATGAGCAGTTCTTC
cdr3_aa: CSVLYYNEQFF